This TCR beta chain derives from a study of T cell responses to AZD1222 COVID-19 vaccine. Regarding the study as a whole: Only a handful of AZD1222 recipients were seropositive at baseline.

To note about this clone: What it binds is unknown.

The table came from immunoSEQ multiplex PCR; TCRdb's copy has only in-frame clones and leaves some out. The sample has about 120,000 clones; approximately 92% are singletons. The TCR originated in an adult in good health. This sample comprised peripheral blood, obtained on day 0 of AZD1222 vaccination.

This CDR3 reads CASRQGFGQPQHF. The CDR3 bases are TGTGCCAGCAGGCAGGGGTTTGGACAGCCCCAGCATTTT. J is TRBJ1-5 and V is TRBV2; D may be TRBD1 (6 bases). CDR3 length equals 13 residues. From germline, CDR1 is SNHLY and CDR2 FYNNEI. V was trimmed by 6 bases and J by 7 bases, leaving 13 bases between them.